A selection of T cell receptor beta chains follows, all from one sample in a study of blood T cell repertoires in COVID-19. Profiled with immunoSEQ multiplex PCR; TCRdb holds only in-frame clones, not every one. The sample yields 200,000 to 250,000 clones, just under 90% seen once. The sequenced material came from peripheral blood. These receptors originate from a man aged 25 to 40 with COVID-19, enrolled during active disease. CDR3s include the opening cysteine and the closing phenylalanine or tryptophan. The D gene is left open where the match is weak. Not all rows give a size; the values are once, few, many and, for expanded clones, a class.

.	.	TRBV5-1	TRBJ2-1	15	CASRNLRDTPGGQFF	TGCGCCAGCCGAAATCTTCGGGACACTCCGGGAGGGCAGTTCTTC
TRBD1	.	TRBV19	TRBJ1-5	16	CASARDRGNSNQPQHF	TGTGCCAGTGCACGGGACAGGGGCAATAGCAATCAGCCCCAGCATTTT
.	.	TRBV7-2	TRBJ1-2	16	CASSLVPQTGFYGYTF	TGTGCCAGCAGCTTAGTACCCCAAACAGGGTTCTATGGCTACACCTTC
.	.	TRBV12-3/TRBV12-4	TRBJ2-3	11	CASEATDTQYF	TGTGCCAGCGAGGCCACTGATACGCAGTATTTT
.	.	TRBV7-9	TRBJ1-1	14	CASSNRGENTEAFF	TGTGCCAGCAGCAACCGGGGGGAGAACACTGAAGCTTTCTTT
TRBD1	.	TRBV15	TRBJ1-1	15	CATSTLDYQGAEAFF	TGTGCCACCAGCACCTTAGACTACCAGGGGGCTGAAGCTTTCTTT
.	.	TRBV6-5	TRBJ1-2	13	CASSYSLVGHYTF	TGTGCCAGCAGTTACTCCCTGGTGGGCCACTACACCTTC
.	.	TRBV19	TRBJ1-1	14	CASSIDHGGLEAFF	TGTGCCAGTAGTATAGATCACGGGGGGCTTGAAGCTTTCTTT
.	.	TRBV10-2	TRBJ1-2	13	CASMGAGKNGYTF	TGCGCCAGCATGGGCGCAGGGAAAAATGGCTACACCTTC
.	.	TRBV6-5	TRBJ1-2	14	CASSYPTGQDGYTF	TGTGCCAGCAGTTACCCCACAGGGCAAGATGGCTACACCTTC
TRBD1	.	TRBV19	TRBJ1-5	15	CASSTGQGAGQPQHF	TGTGCCAGTAGCACCGGACAGGGGGCAGGGCAGCCCCAGCATTTT
TRBD1	once	TRBV7-2	TRBJ2-7	14	CASSADRGSYEQYF	TGTGCCAGCAGCGCGGACAGGGGGTCCTACGAGCAGTACTTC
.	.	TRBV7-6	TRBJ1-3	16	CASSPGHRDPGNTIYF	TGTGCCAGCAGCCCCGGACACCGAGACCCTGGAAACACCATATATTTT
.	.	TRBV15	TRBJ2-2	13	CATSRVNGGELFF	TGTGCCACCAGCAGAGTAAACGGCGGGGAGCTGTTTTTT
.	once	TRBV1	TRBJ1-2	18	CTSSHITTRDYLNYGYTF	TGCACCAGCAGCCATATAACAACCCGGGACTATCTTAACTATGGCTACACCTTC
.	few	TRBV24-1	TRBJ2-1	13	CATSDGGSNEQFF	TGTGCCACCAGTGACGGAGGGAGCAATGAGCAGTTCTTC
.	.	TRBV19	TRBJ1-4	15	CASRKSGSTNEKLFF	TGTGCCAGTAGAAAATCAGGGTCGACTAATGAAAAACTGTTTTTT
.	.	TRBV19	TRBJ1-5	16	CASSTLGGYSNQPQHF	TGTGCCAGTAGTACCCTGGGAGGTTATAGCAATCAGCCCCAGCATTTT
.	.	TRBV6-2/TRBV6-3	TRBJ2-7	15	CASSLPGGGLGEQYF	TGTGCCAGCAGCCTTCCGGGCGGTGGACTGGGGGAGCAGTACTTC
TRBD1	.	TRBV10-3	TRBJ1-2	15	CAISESDRGTYGYTF	TGTGCCATCAGTGAGTCGGACAGGGGCACCTATGGCTACACCTTC
.	.	TRBV19	TRBJ1-2	14	CASRPQDSNYGYTF	TGTGCCAGTAGACCCCAGGACAGTAACTATGGCTACACCTTC
TRBD1	.	TRBV19	TRBJ2-2	14	CASRGQGWGGELFF	TGTGCCAGTAGGGGACAGGGGTGGGGCGGGGAGCTGTTTTTT
TRBD1	once	TRBV10-3	TRBJ2-7	16	CAISDSGQGTSYEQYF	TGTGCCATCAGTGATTCGGGACAGGGAACCTCCTACGAGCAGTACTTC
.	.	TRBV21-1	TRBJ1-5	15	CASSRGTGPGGPQHF	TGTGCCAGCAGCCGAGGGACAGGGCCCGGGGGGCCCCAGCATTTT
TRBD1	few	TRBV7-3	TRBJ2-1	16	CASSPYGDRGYNEQFF	TGTGCCAGCAGCCCGTACGGGGACAGGGGTTACAATGAGCAGTTCTTC
TRBD1	.	TRBV6-5	TRBJ1-4	15	CASSLQGQPYEKLFF	TGTGCCAGCAGTCTGCAGGGACAGCCTTATGAAAAACTGTTTTTT